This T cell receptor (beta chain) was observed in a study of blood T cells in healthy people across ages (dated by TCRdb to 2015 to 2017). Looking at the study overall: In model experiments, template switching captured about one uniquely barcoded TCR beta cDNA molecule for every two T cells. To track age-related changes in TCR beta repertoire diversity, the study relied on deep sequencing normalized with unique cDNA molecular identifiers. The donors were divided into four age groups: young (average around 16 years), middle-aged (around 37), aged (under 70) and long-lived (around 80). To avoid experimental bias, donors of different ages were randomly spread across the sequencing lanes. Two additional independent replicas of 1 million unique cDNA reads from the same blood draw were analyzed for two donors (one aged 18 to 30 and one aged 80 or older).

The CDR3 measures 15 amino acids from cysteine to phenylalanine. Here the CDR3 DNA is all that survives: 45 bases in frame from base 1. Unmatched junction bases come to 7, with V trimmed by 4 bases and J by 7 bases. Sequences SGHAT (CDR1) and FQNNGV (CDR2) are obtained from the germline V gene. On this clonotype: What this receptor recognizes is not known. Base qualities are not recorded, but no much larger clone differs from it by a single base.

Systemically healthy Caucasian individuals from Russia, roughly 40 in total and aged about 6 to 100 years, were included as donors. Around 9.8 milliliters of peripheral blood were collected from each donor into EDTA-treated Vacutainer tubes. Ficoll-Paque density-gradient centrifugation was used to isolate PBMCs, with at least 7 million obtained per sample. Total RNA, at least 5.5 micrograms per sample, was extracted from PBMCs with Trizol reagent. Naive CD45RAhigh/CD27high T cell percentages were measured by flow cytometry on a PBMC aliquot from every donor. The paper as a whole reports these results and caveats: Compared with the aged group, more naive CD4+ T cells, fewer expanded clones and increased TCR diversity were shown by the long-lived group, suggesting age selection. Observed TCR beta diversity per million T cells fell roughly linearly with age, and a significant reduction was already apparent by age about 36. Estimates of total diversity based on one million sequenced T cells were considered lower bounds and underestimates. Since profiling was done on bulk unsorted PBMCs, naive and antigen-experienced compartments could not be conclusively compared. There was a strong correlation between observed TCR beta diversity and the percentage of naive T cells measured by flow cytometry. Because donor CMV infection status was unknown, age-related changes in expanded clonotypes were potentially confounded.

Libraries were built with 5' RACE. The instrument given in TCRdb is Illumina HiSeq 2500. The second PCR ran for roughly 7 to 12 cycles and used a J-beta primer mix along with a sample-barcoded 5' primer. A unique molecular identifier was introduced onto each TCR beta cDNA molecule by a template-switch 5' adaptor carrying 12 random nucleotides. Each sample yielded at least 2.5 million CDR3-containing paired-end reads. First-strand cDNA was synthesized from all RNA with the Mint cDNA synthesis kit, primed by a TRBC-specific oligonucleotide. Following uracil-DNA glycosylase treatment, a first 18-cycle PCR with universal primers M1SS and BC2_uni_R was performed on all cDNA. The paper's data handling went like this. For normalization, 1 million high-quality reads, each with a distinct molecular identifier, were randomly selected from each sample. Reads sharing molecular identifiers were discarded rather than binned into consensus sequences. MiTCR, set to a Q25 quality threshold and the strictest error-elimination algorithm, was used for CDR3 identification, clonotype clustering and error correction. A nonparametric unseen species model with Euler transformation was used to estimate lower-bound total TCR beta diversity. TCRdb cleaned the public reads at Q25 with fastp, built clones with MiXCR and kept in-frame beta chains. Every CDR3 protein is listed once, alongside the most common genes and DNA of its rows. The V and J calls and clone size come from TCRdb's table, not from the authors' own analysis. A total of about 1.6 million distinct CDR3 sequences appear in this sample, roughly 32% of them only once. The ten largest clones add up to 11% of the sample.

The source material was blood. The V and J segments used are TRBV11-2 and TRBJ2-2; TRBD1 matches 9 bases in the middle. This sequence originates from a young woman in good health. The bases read TGTGCCAGCAGCTCCGGGACAGGGTCGGTCGGGGAGCTGTTTTTT. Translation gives CASSSGTGSVGELFF.